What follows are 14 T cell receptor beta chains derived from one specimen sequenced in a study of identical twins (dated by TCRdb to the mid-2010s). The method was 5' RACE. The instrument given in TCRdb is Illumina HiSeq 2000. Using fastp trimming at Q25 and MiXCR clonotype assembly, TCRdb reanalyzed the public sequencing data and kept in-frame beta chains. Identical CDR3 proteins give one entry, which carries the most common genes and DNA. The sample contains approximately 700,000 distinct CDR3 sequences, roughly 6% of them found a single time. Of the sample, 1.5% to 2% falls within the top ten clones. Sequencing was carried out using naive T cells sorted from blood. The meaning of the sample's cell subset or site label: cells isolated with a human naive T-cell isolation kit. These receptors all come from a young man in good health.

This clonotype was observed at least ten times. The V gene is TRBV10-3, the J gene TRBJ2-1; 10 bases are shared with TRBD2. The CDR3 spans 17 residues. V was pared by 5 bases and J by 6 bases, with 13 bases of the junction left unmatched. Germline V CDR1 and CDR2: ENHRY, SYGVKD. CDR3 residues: CAISLEGLAGGTNEQFF. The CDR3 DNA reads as TGTGCCATCAGTCTAGAAGGGTTAGCGGGAGGAACCAATGAGCAGTTCTTC.

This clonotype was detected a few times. The CDR3 is CASSQEAGWRQPQHF. The CDR3 DNA follows: TGCGCCAGCAGCCAAGAGGCAGGGTGGCGTCAGCCCCAGCATTTT. V and J are TRBV4-3 and TRBJ1-5, with D maybe TRBD1 (5 bases). Germline V CDR1 and CDR2: LGHNA, YSLEER. Trimming left V 0 bases short and J 6 bases short, with 12 bases between. The CDR3 has 15 amino acids.

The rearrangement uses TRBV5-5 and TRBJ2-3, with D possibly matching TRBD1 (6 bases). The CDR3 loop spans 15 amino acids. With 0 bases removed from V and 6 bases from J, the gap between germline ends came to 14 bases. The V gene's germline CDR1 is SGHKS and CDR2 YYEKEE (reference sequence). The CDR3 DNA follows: TGTGCCAGCAGCTTGGTGGCAATGGGGGCGGATACGCAGTATTTT. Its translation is CASSLVAMGADTQYF.

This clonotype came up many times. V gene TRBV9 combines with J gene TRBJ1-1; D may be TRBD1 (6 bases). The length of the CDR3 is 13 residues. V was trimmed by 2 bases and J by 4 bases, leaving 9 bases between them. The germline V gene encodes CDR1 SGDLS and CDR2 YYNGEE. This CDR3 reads CASSVSGVTEAFF. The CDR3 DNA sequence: TGTGCCAGCAGCGTCTCAGGGGTCACTGAAGCTTTCTTT.

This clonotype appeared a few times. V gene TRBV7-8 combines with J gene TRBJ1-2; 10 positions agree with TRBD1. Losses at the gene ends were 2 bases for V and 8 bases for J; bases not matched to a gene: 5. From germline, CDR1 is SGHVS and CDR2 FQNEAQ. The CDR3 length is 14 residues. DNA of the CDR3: TGTGCCAGCAGCTTAAGGACAGGGGGAGTCGGCTACACCTTC. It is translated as CASSLRTGGVGYTF.

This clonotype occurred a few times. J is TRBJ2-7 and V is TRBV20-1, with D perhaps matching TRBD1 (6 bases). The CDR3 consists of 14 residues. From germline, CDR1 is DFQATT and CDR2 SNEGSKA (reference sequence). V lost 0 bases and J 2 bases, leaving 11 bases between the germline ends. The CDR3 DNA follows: TGCAGTGCTAGAGAGTCAGGGGCGACCTACGAGCAGTACTTC. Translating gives CSARESGATYEQYF.

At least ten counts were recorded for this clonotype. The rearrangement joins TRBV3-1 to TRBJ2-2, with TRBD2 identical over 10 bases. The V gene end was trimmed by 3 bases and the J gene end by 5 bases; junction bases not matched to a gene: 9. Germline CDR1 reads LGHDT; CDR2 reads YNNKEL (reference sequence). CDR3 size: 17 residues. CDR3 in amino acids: CASSQEPGLAMTGELFF. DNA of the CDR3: TGTGCCAGCAGCCAGGAACCGGGACTAGCGATGACCGGGGAGCTGTTTTTT.

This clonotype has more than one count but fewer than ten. The CDR3, as DNA: TGTGCCAGCAGCCCTCGGGAGGGTATGTTCTACGAGCAGTACTTC. Residues: CASSPREGMFYEQYF. The rearrangement joins TRBV7-8 to TRBJ2-7; the match to TRBD2 covers 8 bases. The CDR3 runs to 15 residues. Germline V gene sequence: CDR1 SGHVS, CDR2 FQNEAQ. Trimming cost V 5 bases and J 3 bases; bases outside gene matches: 9.

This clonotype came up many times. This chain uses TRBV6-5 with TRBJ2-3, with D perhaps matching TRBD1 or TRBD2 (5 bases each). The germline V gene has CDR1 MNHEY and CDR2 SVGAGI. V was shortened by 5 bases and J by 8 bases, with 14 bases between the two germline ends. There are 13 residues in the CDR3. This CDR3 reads CASSTGGVGTQYF. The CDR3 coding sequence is TGTGCCAGCAGTACTGGGGGAGTGGGTACGCAGTATTTT.

CDR3 DNA: TGTGCCACCAGCAGAGGATTTGGGGATATCGAGCAGTACGTC. Translating gives CATSRGFGDIEQYV. The chain recombines TRBV15 with TRBJ2-7; D remains unclear. This CDR3 is 14 amino acids long. Per germline, CDR1 LNHNV and CDR2 YYDKDF (reference sequence). Trimming removed 1 base at V and 6 bases at J, with 13 bases between.

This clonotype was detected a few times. As DNA, the CDR3 is TGTGCGGGGGGTCCGGGAGATACGCAGTATTTT. Amino acid sequence: CAGGPGDTQYF. The chain uses TRBV28 and TRBJ2-3, with D perhaps TRBD2 (6 bases). The germline gives CDR1 MDHEN, CDR2 SYDVKM. CDR3 length: 11 residues.

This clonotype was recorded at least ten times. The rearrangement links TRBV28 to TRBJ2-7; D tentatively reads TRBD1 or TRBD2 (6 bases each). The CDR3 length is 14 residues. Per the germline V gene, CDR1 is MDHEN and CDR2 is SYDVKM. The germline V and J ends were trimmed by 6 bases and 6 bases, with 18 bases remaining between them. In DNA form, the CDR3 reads TGTGCCAGCAGCCCAACAGGGTCCGGGGGCGAGCAGTACTTC. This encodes CASSPTGSGGEQYF.

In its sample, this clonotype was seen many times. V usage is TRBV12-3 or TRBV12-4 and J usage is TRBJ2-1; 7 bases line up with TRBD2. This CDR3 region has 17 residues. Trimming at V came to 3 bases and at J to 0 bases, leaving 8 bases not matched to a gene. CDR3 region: CASSLPGRGSSYNEQFF. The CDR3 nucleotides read TGTGCCAGCAGTTTGCCGGGGCGCGGGAGCTCCTACAATGAGCAGTTCTTC.

DNA for the CDR3: TGCAGTGCTAGAGATGCGGATGACAGCAATCAGCCCCAGCATTTT. It yields the protein CSARDADDSNQPQHF. The chain combines TRBV20-1 with TRBJ1-5; D gene uncertain. The CDR3 runs 15 residues. Germline CDR1 and CDR2: DFQATT and SNEGSKA (reference sequence). V was trimmed by 0 bases and J by 1 base, leaving 10 bases between them.